The 6 T cell receptor beta chains presented below share a single source sample, sequenced in a study of T cell repertoires in ileal Crohn's disease. Produced via immunoSEQ multiplex PCR; TCRdb's table is partial and in-frame only. This sample has about 1,100 clones; more than 70% occur once, and the top ten carry approximately 4%. Described time point: neoterminal ileum biopsy at postoperative endoscopy, about 6 months after surgery. Sequenced: ileal tissue. The receptors come from an adult with Crohn's disease.

This clone was counted a single time. CDR3 in amino acids: CASSVAAGDYYEQYF. The CDR3 nucleotides read TGTGCCAGCAGCGTAGCTGCGGGGGATTATTACGAGCAGTACTTC. The chain couples TRBV9 to TRBJ2-7, with TRBD2 identical over 7 bases. V lost 0 bases and J lost 4; bases outside the gene matches: 7. The CDR3 contains 15 residues. Germline CDR1 SGDLS, CDR2 YYNGEE.

J is TRBJ1-3 and V is TRBV6-5; maybe TRBD1 (6 bases). This CDR3 comprises 15 residues. The germline CDR1 and CDR2 sequences are MNHEY and SVGAGI. Trimming pared 7 bases from V and 3 bases from J, leaving 16 bases between. The DNA of the CDR3 is TGTGCCAGCACTATGGCAGGGGTGGGTGGAAACACCATATATTTT. Its protein product is CASTMAGVGGNTIYF.

This clone was seen once. The chain joins TRBV11-3 to TRBJ2-2; TRBD1 is a possible D gene (5 bases). The germline V gene encodes CDR1 SGHNT and CDR2 YENEEA. The CDR3 has 13 residues. The V end lost 5 bases, the J end lost 6 bases, and 10 bases lay between the germline ends. CDR3 nucleotides: TGTGCCAGCAGCCGAGACAGTGCCGGGGAGCTGTTTTTT. This gives the protein CASSRDSAGELFF.

This clone was seen a few times. The rearrangement joins TRBV7-2 to TRBJ2-1; TRBD1 matches 10 bases. The CDR3 is 13 residues long. V was pared by 9 bases and J by 3 bases, with 2 bases of the junction left unmatched. CDR1 is SGHTA and CDR2 is FQGNSA in the germline V gene. DNA of the CDR3: TGTGCCAGGCGGGACAGGGGCTACAATGAGCAGTTCTTC. Encoded protein: CARRDRGYNEQFF.

This chain uses TRBV29-1 with TRBJ1-2; tentatively, D is TRBD1 (5 bases). Per the germline V gene, CDR1 is SQVTM and CDR2 is ANQGSEA. The CDR3 sequence is 12 residues long. Trimming took off 7 bases at V and 1 base at J, with 10 bases between the two ends. CDR3 DNA sequence: TGCAGCGGGACAAGTCTTAACTATGGCTACACCTTC. Translating gives CSGTSLNYGYTF.

Here the CDR3 reads CASASSYEQYF. For the CDR3, the DNA is TGTGCCAGCGCGAGCTCCTACGAGCAGTACTTC. The rearrangement joins TRBV7-9 to TRBJ2-7; no definite D call. The CDR3 is 11 residues long. Germline CDR1 reads SEHNR; CDR2 reads FQNEAQ (reference sequence). Trimming pared 8 bases from V and 0 bases from J, leaving 5 bases between.